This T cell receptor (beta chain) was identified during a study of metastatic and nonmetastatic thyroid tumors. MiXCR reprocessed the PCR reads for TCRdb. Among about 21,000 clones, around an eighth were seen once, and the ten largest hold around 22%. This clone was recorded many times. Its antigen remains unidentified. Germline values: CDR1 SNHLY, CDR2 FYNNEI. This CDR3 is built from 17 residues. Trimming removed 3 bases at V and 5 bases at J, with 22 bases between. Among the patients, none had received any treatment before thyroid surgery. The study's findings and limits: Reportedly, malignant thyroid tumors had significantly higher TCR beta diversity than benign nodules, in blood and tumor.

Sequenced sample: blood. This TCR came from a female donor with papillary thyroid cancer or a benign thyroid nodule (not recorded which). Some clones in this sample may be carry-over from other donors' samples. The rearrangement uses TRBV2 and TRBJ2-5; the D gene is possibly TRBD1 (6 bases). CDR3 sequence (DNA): TGTGCCAGCAGTGATGCCAGGGGTTTTTCCGATGGGGAGACCCAGTACTTC. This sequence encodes CASSDARGFSDGETQYF.